The 29 T cell receptor beta chains below come from one sample, sequenced in a study of cytomegalovirus exposure and HLA in healthy donors (dated by TCRdb to the late 2010s). The protocol used for the library was the immunoSEQ multiplex PCR assay. For the multiplex PCR, a mixture combining 60 forward primers for TCR Vbeta segments and 13 reverse primers for TCR Jbeta segments was used. TCRdb provides this immuneACCESS table in a form limited to in-frame rearrangements. Some clones are lacking; in checked studies, under half of them reflect an unresolved V gene, and why the rest are absent is not known. This sample lists approximately 170,000 clones; roughly four fifths were detected once. The biggest ten clones account for under 2% of the sample. The sequenced material came from PBMCs. All receptors come from a man aged 35-49 years in good health and CMV-seronegative.

This clone has only one observation. The chain employs TRBV7-6 and TRBJ2-2, with D uncertain. Trimming shortened V by 5 bases and J by 5 bases, and 15 bases separated the two germline ends. This CDR3 spans 15 amino acids. Germline V lookup: CDR1 SGHVS, CDR2 FNYEAQ. The CDR3 spells CASSPQREATGELFF. CDR3 DNA sequence: TGTGCCAGCAGCCCCCAGAGAGAGGCAACCGGGGAGCTGTTTTTT.

The rearrangement joins TRBV28 to TRBJ2-7; a possible D gene is TRBD1 (7 bases). Looked up from germline, CDR1 is MDHEN and CDR2 is SYDVKM. Trimming took off 6 bases at V and 4 bases at J, with 19 bases between the two ends. This CDR3 has 15 residues. This chain's CDR3 is CASSSTGEAYYEQYF. The CDR3 DNA is TGTGCCAGCAGCTCAACAGGGGAGGCATATTACGAGCAGTACTTC.

The rearrangement links TRBV11-2 to TRBJ1-2; 12 bases align to TRBD1. Germline CDR1 reads SGHAT; CDR2 reads FQNNGV. This CDR3 comprises 14 residues. Unmatched junction bases numbered 6, after V lost 5 bases and J lost 8 bases. The CDR3, as DNA: TGTGCCAGCAGCGTCACGGGACAGGGGGCGGGCTACACCTTC. Translation: CASSVTGQGAGYTF. Full variable domain (outside the CDR3, taken from reference TRBV11-2 and TRBJ1-2): EAGVAQSPRYKIIEKRQSVAFWCNPISGHATLYWYQQILGQGPKLLIQFQNNGVVDDSQLPKDRFSAERLKGVDSTLKIQPAKLEDSAVYLCASSVTGQGAGYTFGSGTRLTVV.

Written as DNA, the CDR3 is TGTGCCAGCAATTCAGGGCCGTACGAGCAGTACTTC. It specifies CASNSGPYEQYF. The chain links TRBV6-1 to TRBJ2-5, with a possible D match to TRBD1 (5 bases). The J call is in doubt because the DNA end fits TRBJ2-7 better. CDR1 is MNHNS, CDR2 SASEGT, per germline. The CDR3 has 12 amino acids.

DNA of the CDR3: TGTGCCAGTAGTATGTACCAGGGAAGAAACACCATATATTTT. This codes for CASSMYQGRNTIYF. This chain connects TRBV19 to TRBJ1-3; the D gene is possibly TRBD1 (5 bases). Germline V gene lookup returns CDR1 LNHDA and CDR2 SQIVND (reference sequence). Deletions cut 3 bases from V and 5 bases from J, with 11 bases between. The CDR3 length is 14 residues.

V is TRBV28 and J is TRBJ2-7, with 11 bases that match TRBD1. V lost 3 bases, J lost 5 bases, and 6 bases stayed unmatched. The CDR3 runs 15 residues. Germline V gene data show CDR1 as MDHEN and CDR2 as SYDVKM. CDR3 sequence reads: CASSLGQGGGDEQYF. In nucleotides, the CDR3 is TGTGCCAGCAGTTTGGGACAGGGGGGCGGTGACGAGCAGTACTTC.

This clone occurred a few times. The V call is TRBV28, the J call TRBJ2-7; 9 bases are a match to TRBD1. The germline gives CDR1 MDHEN, CDR2 SYDVKM. CDR3 length equals 13 residues. V lost 6 bases, J lost 3 bases, and 3 bases stayed unmatched. CDR3 in DNA: TGTGCCAGCAGGGCGGGACAGGGCTACGAGCAGTACTTC. Protein: CASRAGQGYEQYF.

V is TRBV5-4 and J is TRBJ1-1, with 7 bases that match TRBD1. J was trimmed by 1 base and V by 8 bases; bases with no gene match: 14. The CDR3 consists of 16 residues. Germline CDR1 is SGHNT and CDR2 is YYREEE (reference sequence). CDR3 amino acids: CASRPGGGQKNTEAFF. CDR3 nucleotides: TGTGCCAGTCGCCCGGGAGGGGGACAGAAGAACACTGAAGCTTTCTTT.

J is TRBJ1-3 and V is TRBV7-9; D is possibly TRBD1 (6 bases). The CDR3 covers 16 residues. Trimming left V 5 bases short and J 3 bases short, with 17 bases between. Looked up from germline, CDR1 is SEHNR and CDR2 is FQNEAQ (reference sequence). In nucleotides, the CDR3 is TGTGCCAGCAGCCCTCAGGGAGGGGGAGTTGGAAACACCATATATTTT. Protein product: CASSPQGGGVGNTIYF.

The genes are TRBV7-9 and TRBJ2-5; 7 positions match TRBD2. From germline, CDR1 is SEHNR and CDR2 FQNEAQ (reference sequence). V shed 1 base and J 4 bases; nucleotides not matched to a gene: 9. The CDR3 contains 16 residues. Here the CDR3 reads CASSLGIAGTGETQYF. CDR3 sequence (DNA): TGTGCCAGCAGCTTAGGGATAGCGGGTACCGGAGAGACCCAGTACTTC.

CDR3 sequence (DNA): TGTGCCAGTAGTATAGAGGCAGTGGGGGCCGCCCAGCATTTT. Translated, it gives CASSIEAVGAAQHF. This chain links TRBV19 with TRBJ1-5, with D maybe TRBD1 (6 bases). Trimming removed 0 bases at V and 11 bases at J, with 14 bases between. The germline V gene encodes CDR1 LNHDA and CDR2 SQIVND (reference sequence). The CDR3 covers 14 residues.

The genes are TRBV11-1 and TRBJ2-7, with a tentative D call TRBD1 (6 bases). The V gene lost 3 bases and the J gene lost 4 bases, with 13 bases spanning the gap. The CDR3 consists of 14 residues. The germline gives CDR1 SGHAT, CDR2 FQDESV (reference sequence). CDR3 sequence: CASSFNQGIYEQYV. Written as DNA, the CDR3 is TGTGCCAGCAGCTTCAATCAGGGGATTTACGAGCAGTACGTC.

A single count supports this clone. The chain combines TRBV5-1 with TRBJ2-1; tentative D call: TRBD2 (5 bases). CDR3 size: 15 residues. Germline V gene lookup returns CDR1 SGHRS and CDR2 YFSETQ. Trimming stripped 2 bases from V and 1 base from J, with 10 bases between. The CDR3 sequence is CASSFTSRSYNEQFF. The CDR3 coding sequence is TGCGCCAGCAGCTTTACTAGTAGGTCCTACAATGAGCAGTTCTTC.

The chain joins TRBV6-6 to TRBJ2-2, with 8 bases matching TRBD1. From germline, CDR1 is MNHNY and CDR2 SVGAGI (reference sequence). The CDR3 runs to 13 residues. Trimming removed 6 bases from V and 6 bases from J; junction bases left unmatched: 3. The CDR3 DNA is TGTGCCAGCAGACAACAGGGGGCCGGGGAGCTGTTTTTT. Translation gives CASRQQGAGELFF.

J is TRBJ1-1 and V is TRBV5-1; a possible D gene is TRBD1 (5 bases). CDR3 length: 15 amino acids. Germline loops: CDR1 SGHRS, CDR2 YFSETQ. V was cut by 0 bases and J by 4 bases, with 13 bases left in between. This CDR3 is CASSLAIGVATEAFF. The CDR3 DNA sequence: TGCGCCAGCAGCTTGGCCATAGGGGTGGCCACTGAAGCTTTCTTT.

V and J are TRBV29-1 and TRBJ2-1, with 10 bases that match TRBD2. Looked up from germline, CDR1 is SQVTM and CDR2 is ANQGSEA. The length of the CDR3 is 14 residues. V was clipped by 7 bases and J by 10 bases; unmatched bases: 13. CDR3 in amino acids: CSAVASGRAREQFF. The CDR3 DNA follows: TGCAGCGCCGTGGCCAGCGGGAGGGCCCGGGAGCAGTTCTTC.

The chain has TRBV6-1 and TRBJ1-6; D is ambiguous. Germline CDR1 and CDR2: MNHNS and SASEGT. This CDR3 comprises 16 residues. The V end was cut by 4 bases, the J end by 7 bases, with 17 bases between. CDR3 DNA: TGTGCCAGCAGTGCTATCCTAACCTCCGGGAATTCACCCCTCCACTTT. Translation: CASSAILTSGNSPLHF.

The chain uses TRBV19 and TRBJ1-1; tentative D call: TRBD1 (6 bases). Germline loops: CDR1 LNHDA, CDR2 SQIVND (reference sequence). V lost 4 bases, J lost 6 bases, and 12 bases lay in between. This CDR3 contains 13 residues. The DNA for the CDR3 is TGTGCCAGTAGTAAACAGGGAAGACCTGAAGCTTTCTTT. Residues: CASSKQGRPEAFF.

The CDR3 sequence: CASSPGGSSGQPQHF. The CDR3 coding sequence is TGTGCCAGCAGCCCAGGGGGCAGTTCTGGACAGCCCCAGCATTTT. This sequence joins TRBV9 and TRBJ1-5; 8 bases map to TRBD1. The CDR3 runs to 15 residues. Looked up from germline, CDR1 is SGDLS and CDR2 is YYNGEE. The trim removed 4 bases at V and 7 bases at J, leaving 10 bases unmatched.

This chain joins TRBV7-9 and TRBJ2-7, with 9 bases that match TRBD1. Trimming took 5 bases from V and 3 from J; bases not matched to a gene: 8. The CDR3 runs 15 residues. Germline V gives CDR1 SEHNR, CDR2 FQNEAQ (reference sequence). CDR3 amino acids: CASSPSLGQGYEQYF. The CDR3 region has the DNA TGTGCCAGCAGCCCCTCCCTGGGACAGGGCTACGAGCAGTACTTC.

The gene calls are TRBV20-1 and TRBJ1-1; no firm D call. CDR1 and CDR2 from the germline V gene are DFQATT and SNEGSKA (reference sequence). V dropped 5 bases and J dropped 1 base, with 5 bases sitting between them. There are 11 residues in the CDR3. In DNA form, the CDR3 reads TGCAGTGCTCAGGAGAACACTGAAGCTTTCTTT. It codes for CSAQENTEAFF.

The rearrangement links TRBV9 to TRBJ1-2; D call uncertain. The germline V gene encodes CDR1 SGDLS and CDR2 YYNGEE. The CDR3 is 14 amino acids. V was pared by 0 bases and J by 8 bases, with 14 bases between. The DNA for the CDR3 is TGTGCCAGCAGCGTAGCCGGGAGCCTGTTGGGCTACACCTTC. It yields the protein CASSVAGSLLGYTF.

The chain recombines TRBV18 with TRBJ2-2; possibly TRBD2 for D (6 bases). The germline V gene has CDR1 KGHSH and CDR2 LQKENI. The V end was cut by 2 bases, the J end by 4 bases, with 11 bases between. This CDR3 comprises 15 residues. CDR3 sequence (DNA): TGTGCCAGCTCACCAAACGCGGGGAGCACCGGGGAGCTGTTTTTT. This sequence encodes CASSPNAGSTGELFF.

The chain carries TRBV9 and TRBJ2-2; perhaps TRBD1 as D (5 bases). V was cut by 0 bases and J by 2 bases, with 8 bases left in between. This CDR3 spans 15 amino acids. CDR1 SGDLS and CDR2 YYNGEE come from the germline V gene. CDR3 protein: CASSVEQVNTGELFF. In nucleotides, the CDR3 is TGTGCCAGCAGCGTAGAACAGGTAAACACCGGGGAGCTGTTTTTT.

The chain combines TRBV6-1 with TRBJ1-2, with D perhaps matching TRBD1 (5 bases). Trimming took 3 bases from V and 2 from J, leaving 10 bases between them. CDR1 and CDR2 (germline): MNHNS, SASEGT. This CDR3 region has 14 residues. DNA for the CDR3: TGTGCCAGCAGTGAGCAGGGAAGCAACTATGGCTACACCTTC. Protein sequence: CASSEQGSNYGYTF.

This rearrangement joins TRBV10-3 to TRBJ1-2; D perhaps matches TRBD1 (6 bases). Trimming cost V 0 bases and J 6 bases, with 17 bases left between them. The CDR3 is 16 amino acids. Germline CDR1 is ENHRY and CDR2 is SYGVKD. This CDR3 reads CAISESNTGISDGYTF. For the CDR3, the DNA is TGTGCCATCAGTGAGTCCAACACAGGGATTAGTGATGGCTACACCTTC.

For this clone: The junction shows a germline mismatch at one end, possibly a read error. This CDR3 is CASKREESGANGLTF. CDR3 coding DNA: TGTGCCAGCAAAAGGGAGGAATCTGGGGCCAACGGCCTGACTTTC. The gene calls are TRBV13 and TRBJ2-6; possible D gene TRBD2, 6 bases. The CDR3 contains 15 residues. The germline gives CDR1 PRHDT, CDR2 FYEKMQ (reference sequence).

Comment on this clone: One end of the junction fails to match germline, which may point to a read error. The chain joins TRBV28 to TRBJ2-6; tentatively, D is TRBD1 (5 bases). Germline V gene sequence: CDR1 MDHEN, CDR2 SYDVKM. This CDR3 region has 16 residues. CDR3 DNA sequence: TGTGCCAGCAGAAATCCGGGCAACTCTGGGGCCAACGGCCTGACTTTC. This translates into CASRNPGNSGANGLTF.

The chain recombines TRBV13 with TRBJ1-3; no clear D. The V and J ends lost 5 bases and 0 bases respectively, with 8 bases between them. This CDR3 has 14 residues. Germline loops: CDR1 PRHDT, CDR2 FYEKMQ (reference sequence). CDR3 sequence (DNA): TGTGCCAGCAGCGAGGCCGTCTCTGGAAACACCATATATTTT. It specifies CASSEAVSGNTIYF. The whole variable domain, remainder taken from reference TRBV13 and TRBJ1-3, is AAGVIQSPRHLIKEKRETATLKCYPIPRHDTVYWYQQGPGQDPQFLISFYEKMQSDKGSIPDRFSAQQFSDYHSELNMSSLELGDSALYFCASSEAVSGNTIYFGEGSWLTVV.